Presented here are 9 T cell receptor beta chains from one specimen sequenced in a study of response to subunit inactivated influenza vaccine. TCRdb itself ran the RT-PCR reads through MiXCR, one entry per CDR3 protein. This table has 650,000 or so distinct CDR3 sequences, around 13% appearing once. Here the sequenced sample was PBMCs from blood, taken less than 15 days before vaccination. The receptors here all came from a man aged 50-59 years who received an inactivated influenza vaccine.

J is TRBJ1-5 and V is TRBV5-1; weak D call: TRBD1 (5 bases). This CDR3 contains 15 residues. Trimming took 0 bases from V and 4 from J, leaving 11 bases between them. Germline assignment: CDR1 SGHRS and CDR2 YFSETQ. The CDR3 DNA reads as TGCGCCAGCAGCTTGGACGGGGGACGAAATCAGCCCCAGCATTTT. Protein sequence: CASSLDGGRNQPQHF.

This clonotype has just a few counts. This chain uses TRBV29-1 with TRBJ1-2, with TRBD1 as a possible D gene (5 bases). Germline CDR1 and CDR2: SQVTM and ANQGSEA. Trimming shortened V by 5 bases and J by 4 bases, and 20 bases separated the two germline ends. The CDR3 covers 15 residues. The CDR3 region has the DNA TGCAGCGTTCTATCGGAGGACAATGGGAGCTATGGCTACACCTTC. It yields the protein CSVLSEDNGSYGYTF.

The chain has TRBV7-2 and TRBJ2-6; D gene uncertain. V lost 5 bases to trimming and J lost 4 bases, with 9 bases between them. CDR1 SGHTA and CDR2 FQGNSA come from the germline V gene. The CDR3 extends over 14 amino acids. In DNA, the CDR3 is TGTGCCAGCAGCCCAGGAACAGGGGCCAACGTCCTGACTTTC. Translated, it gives CASSPGTGANVLTF.

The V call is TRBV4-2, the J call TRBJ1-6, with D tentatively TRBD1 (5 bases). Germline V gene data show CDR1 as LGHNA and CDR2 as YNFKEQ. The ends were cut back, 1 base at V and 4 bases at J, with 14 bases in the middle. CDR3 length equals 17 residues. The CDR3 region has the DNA TGTGCCAGCAGCCAAGCTAGCGACAGCTTTTATAATTCACCCCTCCACTTT. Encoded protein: CASSQASDSFYNSPLHF.

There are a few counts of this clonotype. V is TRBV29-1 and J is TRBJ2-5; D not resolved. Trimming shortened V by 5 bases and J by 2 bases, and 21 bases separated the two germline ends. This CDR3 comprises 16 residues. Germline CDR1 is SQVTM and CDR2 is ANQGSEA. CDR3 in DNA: TGCAGCGTTCGGTGGAGTATAGGTTCCCCTCAAGAGACCCAGTACTTC. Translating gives CSVRWSIGSPQETQYF.

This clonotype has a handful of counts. The CDR3 here is CATSETRLGEQFF. CDR3 DNA: TGTGCCACCAGTGAGACTAGGTTAGGCGAGCAGTTCTTC. The chain carries TRBV24-1 and TRBJ2-1; D is perhaps TRBD2 (6 bases). The V gene's germline CDR1 is KGHDR and CDR2 SFDVKD. Trimming removed 4 bases from V and 10 bases from J, with 13 bases in between. The CDR3 consists of 13 residues.

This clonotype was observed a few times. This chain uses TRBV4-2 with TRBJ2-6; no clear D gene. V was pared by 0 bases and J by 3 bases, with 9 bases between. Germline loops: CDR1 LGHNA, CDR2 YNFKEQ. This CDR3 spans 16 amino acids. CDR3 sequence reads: CASSQDRQFGANVLTF. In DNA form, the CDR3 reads TGTGCCAGCAGCCAAGATCGGCAGTTTGGGGCCAACGTCCTGACTTTC.

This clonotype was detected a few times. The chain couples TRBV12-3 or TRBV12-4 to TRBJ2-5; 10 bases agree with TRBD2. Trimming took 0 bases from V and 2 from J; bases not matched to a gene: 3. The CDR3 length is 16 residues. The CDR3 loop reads CASSLAYSGGQETQYF. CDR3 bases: TGTGCCAGCAGTTTAGCGTATAGCGGGGGGCAAGAGACCCAGTACTTC.

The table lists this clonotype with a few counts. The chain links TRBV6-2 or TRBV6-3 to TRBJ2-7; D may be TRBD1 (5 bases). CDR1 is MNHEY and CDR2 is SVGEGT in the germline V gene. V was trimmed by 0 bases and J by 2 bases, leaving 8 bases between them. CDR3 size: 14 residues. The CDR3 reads CASSYSTVPYEQYF. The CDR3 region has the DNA TGTGCCAGCAGTTACTCGACAGTCCCCTACGAGCAGTACTTC.